This T cell receptor beta chain stems from a study of blood T cell repertoires in COVID-19. Turning to the study itself: COVID-19 samples collected from the United States, Italy and Spain covered acute and convalescent phases. Sources were T cells, B-cell-depleted T cells, or PBMCs; the material itself was cDNA or gDNA.

As handled by the study authors: Nucleated cell number was recorded as an estimate derived from reference gene primer amplification. This table comes from immunoSEQ multiplex PCR, and its TCRdb copy is limited to in-frame clones, with some not included. Clonal size and the V and J genes are those of that table, whereas D and trimming came from the DNA. The sample lists 100,000 to 150,000 clones, 70% to 80% seen once, with about 6.6% in the top ten. There are a few counts of this clone. This clonotype was sampled from a man aged 65 to 85 with acute or convalescent COVID-19. Sequencing was done on a sample of peripheral blood.

The DNA of the CDR3 is TGTGCCAGCAGTTTATCGATAGATTCCTACGAGCAGTACTTC. Its translation: CASSLSIDSYEQYF. J is TRBJ2-7 and V is TRBV27, with unresolved D. The V gene's germline CDR1 is MNHEY and CDR2 SMNVEV (reference sequence). The CDR3 length is 14 residues. V shed 0 bases and J shed 1 base, with 7 bases lying between them.